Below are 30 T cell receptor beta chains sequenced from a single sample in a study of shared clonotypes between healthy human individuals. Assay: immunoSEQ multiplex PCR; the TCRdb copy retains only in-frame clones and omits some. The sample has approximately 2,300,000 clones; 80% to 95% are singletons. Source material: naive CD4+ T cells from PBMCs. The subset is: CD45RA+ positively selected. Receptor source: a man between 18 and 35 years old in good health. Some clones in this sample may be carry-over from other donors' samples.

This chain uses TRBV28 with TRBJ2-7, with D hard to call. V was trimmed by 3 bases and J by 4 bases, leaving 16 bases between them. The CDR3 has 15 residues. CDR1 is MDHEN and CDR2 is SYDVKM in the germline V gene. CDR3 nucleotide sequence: TGTGCCAGCAGTTTTATTTCTGAGACCCCTTACGAGCAGTACTTC. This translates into CASSFISETPYEQYF.

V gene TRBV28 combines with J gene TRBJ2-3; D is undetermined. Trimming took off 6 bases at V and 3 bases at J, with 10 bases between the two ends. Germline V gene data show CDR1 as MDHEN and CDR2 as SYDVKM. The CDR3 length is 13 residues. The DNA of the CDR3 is TGTGCCAGCAGGCTGAAATGGACAGATACGCAGTATTTT. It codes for CASRLKWTDTQYF.

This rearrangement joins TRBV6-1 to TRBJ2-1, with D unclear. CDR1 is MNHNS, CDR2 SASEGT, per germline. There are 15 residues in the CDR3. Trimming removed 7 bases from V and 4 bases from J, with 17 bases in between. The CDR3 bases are TGTGCCAGCACTGCGTCCTTTTTCACGTACAATGAGCAGTTCTTC. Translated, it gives CASTASFFTYNEQFF.

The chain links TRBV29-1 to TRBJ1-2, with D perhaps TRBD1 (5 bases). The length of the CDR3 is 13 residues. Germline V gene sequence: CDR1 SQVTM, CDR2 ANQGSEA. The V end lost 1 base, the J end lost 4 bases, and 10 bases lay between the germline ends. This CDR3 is CSVEAAGLYGYTF. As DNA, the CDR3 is TGCAGCGTTGAAGCGGCAGGGCTCTATGGCTACACCTTC.

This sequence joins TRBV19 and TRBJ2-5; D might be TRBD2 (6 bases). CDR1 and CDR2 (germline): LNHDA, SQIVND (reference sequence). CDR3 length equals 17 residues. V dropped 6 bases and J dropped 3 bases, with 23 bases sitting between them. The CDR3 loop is CASSITGAGRSKETQYF. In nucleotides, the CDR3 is TGTGCCAGTAGCATAACGGGAGCAGGGAGGAGTAAAGAGACCCAGTACTTC.

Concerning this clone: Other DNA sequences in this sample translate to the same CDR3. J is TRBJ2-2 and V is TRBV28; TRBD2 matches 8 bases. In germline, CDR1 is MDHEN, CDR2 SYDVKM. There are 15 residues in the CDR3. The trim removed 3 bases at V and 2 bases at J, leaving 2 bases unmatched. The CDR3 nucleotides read TGTGCCAGCAGTTTGAGCGGGGGCAACACCGGGGAGCTGTTTTTT. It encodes CASSLSGGNTGELFF.

CDR3 protein: CASSLDGQGAEKLFF. The CDR3 DNA follows: TGCGCCAGCAGCTTGGATGGACAGGGGGCGGAAAAACTGTTTTTT. The V gene is TRBV5-1, the J gene TRBJ1-4, with 11 bases identical to TRBD1. The CDR3 totals 15 residues. Trimming at V came to 0 bases and at J to 8 bases, leaving 3 bases not matched to a gene. The germline gives CDR1 SGHRS, CDR2 YFSETQ.

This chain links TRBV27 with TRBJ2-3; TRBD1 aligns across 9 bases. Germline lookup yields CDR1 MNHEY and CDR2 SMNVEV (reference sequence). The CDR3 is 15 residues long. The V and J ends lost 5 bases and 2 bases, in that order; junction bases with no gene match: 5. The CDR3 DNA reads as TGTGCCAGCAGTCAGACAGGGGGTCTCACAGATACGCAGTATTTT. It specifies CASSQTGGLTDTQYF.

Here the CDR3 DNA reads TGTGCCAGCAGCCAACGACCGGGACTAGCGGGATTTGAGCAGTTCTTC. Its translation: CASSQRPGLAGFEQFF. The chain carries TRBV5-4 and TRBJ2-1; TRBD2 aligns across 13 bases. Germline V gene data show CDR1 as SGHNT and CDR2 as YYREEE (reference sequence). V lost 4 bases and J lost 9; bases outside the gene matches: 10. This CDR3 has 16 amino acids.

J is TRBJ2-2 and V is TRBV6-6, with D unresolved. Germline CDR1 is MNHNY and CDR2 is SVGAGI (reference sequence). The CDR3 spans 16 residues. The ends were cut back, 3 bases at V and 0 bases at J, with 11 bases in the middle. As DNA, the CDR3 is TGTGCCAGCAGTTATATGTTGACCACGAACACCGGGGAGCTGTTTTTT. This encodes CASSYMLTTNTGELFF.

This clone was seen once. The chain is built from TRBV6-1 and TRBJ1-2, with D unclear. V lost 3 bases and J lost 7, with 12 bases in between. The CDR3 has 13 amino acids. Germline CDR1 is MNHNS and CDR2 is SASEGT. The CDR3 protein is CASSDLGSGGYTF. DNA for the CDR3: TGTGCCAGCAGTGATCTGGGGTCGGGTGGCTACACCTTC.

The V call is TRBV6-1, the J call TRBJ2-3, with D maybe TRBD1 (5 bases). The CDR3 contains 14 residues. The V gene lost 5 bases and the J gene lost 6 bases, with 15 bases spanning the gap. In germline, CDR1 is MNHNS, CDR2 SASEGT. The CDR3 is CASSTRGAGDTQYF. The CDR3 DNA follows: TGTGCCAGCAGTACCCGCGGTGCAGGGGATACGCAGTATTTT.

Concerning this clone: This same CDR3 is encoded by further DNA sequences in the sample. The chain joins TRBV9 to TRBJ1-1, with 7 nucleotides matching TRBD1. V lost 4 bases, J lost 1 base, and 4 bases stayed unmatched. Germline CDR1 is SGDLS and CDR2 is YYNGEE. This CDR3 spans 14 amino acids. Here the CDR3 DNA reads TGTGCCAGCAGCCCTTGGACAGGGAACACTGAAGCTTTCTTT. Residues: CASSPWTGNTEAFF.

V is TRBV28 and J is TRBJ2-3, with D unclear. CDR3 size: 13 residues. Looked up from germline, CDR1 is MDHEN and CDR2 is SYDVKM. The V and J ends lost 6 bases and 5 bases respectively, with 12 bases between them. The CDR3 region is CASRYSYRDTQYF. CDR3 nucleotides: TGTGCCAGCAGGTATTCGTATAGAGATACGCAGTATTTT.

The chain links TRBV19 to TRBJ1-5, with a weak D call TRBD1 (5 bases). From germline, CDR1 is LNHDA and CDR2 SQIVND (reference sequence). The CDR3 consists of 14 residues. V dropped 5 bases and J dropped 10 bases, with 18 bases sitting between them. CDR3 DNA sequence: TGTGCCAGTAGTGGATTACAGGCGGTCTCACCCCAGCATTTT. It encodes CASSGLQAVSPQHF.

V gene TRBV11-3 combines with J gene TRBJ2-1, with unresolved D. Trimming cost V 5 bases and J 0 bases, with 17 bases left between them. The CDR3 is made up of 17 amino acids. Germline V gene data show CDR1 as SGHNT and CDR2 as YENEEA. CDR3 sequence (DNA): TGTGCCAGCAGCGATCACGAGACCATAAGCTCCTACAATGAGCAGTTCTTC. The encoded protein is CASSDHETISSYNEQFF.

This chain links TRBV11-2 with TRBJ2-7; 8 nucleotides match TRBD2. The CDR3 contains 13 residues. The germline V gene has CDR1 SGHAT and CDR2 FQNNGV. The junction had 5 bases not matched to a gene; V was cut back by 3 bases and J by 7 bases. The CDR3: CASSFTRLAEQYF. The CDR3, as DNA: TGTGCCAGCAGCTTCACTCGACTAGCGGAGCAGTACTTC.

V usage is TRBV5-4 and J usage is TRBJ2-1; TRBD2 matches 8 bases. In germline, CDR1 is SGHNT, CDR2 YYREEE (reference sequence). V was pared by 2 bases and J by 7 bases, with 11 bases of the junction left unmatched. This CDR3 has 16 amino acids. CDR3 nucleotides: TGTGCCAGCAGCTTACCCGGGAGGGCTTTTAGTAATGAGCAGTTCTTC. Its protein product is CASSLPGRAFSNEQFF.

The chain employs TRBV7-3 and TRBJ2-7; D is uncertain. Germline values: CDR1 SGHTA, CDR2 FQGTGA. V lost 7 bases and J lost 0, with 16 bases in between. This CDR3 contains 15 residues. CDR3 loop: CASTSWLGPSYEQYF. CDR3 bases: TGTGCCAGCACCTCATGGCTGGGTCCCTCCTACGAGCAGTACTTC.

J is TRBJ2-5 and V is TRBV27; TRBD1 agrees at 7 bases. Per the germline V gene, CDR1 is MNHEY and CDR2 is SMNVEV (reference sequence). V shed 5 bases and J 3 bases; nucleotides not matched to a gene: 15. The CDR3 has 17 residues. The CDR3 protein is CASSPLPDQTGKETQYF. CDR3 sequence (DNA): TGTGCCAGCAGTCCCCTGCCCGATCAGACAGGGAAAGAGACCCAGTACTTC.

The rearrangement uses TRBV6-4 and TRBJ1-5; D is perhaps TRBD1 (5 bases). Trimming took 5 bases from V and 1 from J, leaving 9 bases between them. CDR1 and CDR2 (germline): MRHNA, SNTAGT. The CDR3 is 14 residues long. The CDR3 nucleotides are TGTGCCAGCAGTTTTGACAGCAGCAATCAGCCCCAGCATTTT. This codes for CASSFDSSNQPQHF.

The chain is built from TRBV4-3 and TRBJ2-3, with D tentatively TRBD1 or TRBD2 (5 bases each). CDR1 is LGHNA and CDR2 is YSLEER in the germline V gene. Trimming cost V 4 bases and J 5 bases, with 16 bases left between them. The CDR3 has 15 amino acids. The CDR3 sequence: CASSPGTTHVDTQYF. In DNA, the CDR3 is TGCGCCAGCAGCCCCGGGACGACACACGTAGATACGCAGTATTTT.

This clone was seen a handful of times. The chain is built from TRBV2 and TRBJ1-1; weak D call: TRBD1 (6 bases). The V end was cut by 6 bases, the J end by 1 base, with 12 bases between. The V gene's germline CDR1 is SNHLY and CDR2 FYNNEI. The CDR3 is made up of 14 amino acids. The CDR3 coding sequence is TGTGCCAGCAGAGGACAGTCGAAGAACACTGAAGCTTTCTTT. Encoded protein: CASRGQSKNTEAFF.

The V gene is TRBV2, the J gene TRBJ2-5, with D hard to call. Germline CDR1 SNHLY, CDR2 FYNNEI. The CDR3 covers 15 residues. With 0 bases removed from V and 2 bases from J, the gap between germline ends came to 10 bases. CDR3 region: CASSEARTPQETQYF. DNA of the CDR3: TGTGCCAGCAGTGAAGCGCGGACCCCGCAAGAGACCCAGTACTTC.

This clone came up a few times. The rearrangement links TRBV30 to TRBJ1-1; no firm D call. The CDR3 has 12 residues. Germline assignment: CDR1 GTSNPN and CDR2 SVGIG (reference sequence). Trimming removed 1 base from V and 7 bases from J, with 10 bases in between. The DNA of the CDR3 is TGTGCCTGGAGTGGCCGAGGGAGTGAAGCTTTCTTT. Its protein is CAWSGRGSEAFF.

CDR3 coding DNA: TGTGCCAGCTCACCACCGACAGGGGCCTACGAGCAGTACTTC. It yields the protein CASSPPTGAYEQYF. The chain carries TRBV18 and TRBJ2-7, with 8 bases identical to TRBD1. This CDR3 has 14 residues. V lost 0 bases to trimming and J lost 2 bases; unmatched junction nucleotides: 0. Per germline, CDR1 KGHSH and CDR2 LQKENI.

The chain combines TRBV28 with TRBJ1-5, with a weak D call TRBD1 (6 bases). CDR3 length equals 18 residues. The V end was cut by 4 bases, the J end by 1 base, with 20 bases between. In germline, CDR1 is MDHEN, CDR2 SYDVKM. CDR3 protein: CASSSPLGRGQSNQPQHF. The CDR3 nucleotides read TGTGCCAGCAGTTCACCGTTAGGCAGGGGCCAAAGCAATCAGCCCCAGCATTTT.

The CDR3: CASSIGAAGGRETQYF. CDR3 sequence (DNA): TGTGCCAGTAGTATAGGGGCGGCAGGGGGCCGAGAGACCCAGTACTTC. The chain is built from TRBV19 and TRBJ2-5, with 8 bases fitting TRBD1. The J segment lost 4 bases and the V segment lost 1 base, leaving 8 bases of the junction unmatched. Germline CDR1 and CDR2: LNHDA and SQIVND (reference sequence). The CDR3 totals 16 residues.

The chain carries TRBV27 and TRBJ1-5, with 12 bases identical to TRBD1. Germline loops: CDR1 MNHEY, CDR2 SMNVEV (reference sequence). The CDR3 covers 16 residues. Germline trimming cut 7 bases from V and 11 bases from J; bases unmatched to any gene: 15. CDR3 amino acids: CASITRDRGPHRAQHF. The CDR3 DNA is TGTGCCAGCATTACCCGGGACAGGGGGCCCCATCGGGCCCAGCATTTT.

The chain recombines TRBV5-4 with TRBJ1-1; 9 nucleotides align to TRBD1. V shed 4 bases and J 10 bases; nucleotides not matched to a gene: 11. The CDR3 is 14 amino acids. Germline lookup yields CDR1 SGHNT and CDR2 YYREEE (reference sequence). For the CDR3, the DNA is TGTGCCAGCAGCCGACCGGGACAGGGAGGTGGAGCTTTCTTT. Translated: CASSRPGQGGGAFF.